Below, one T cell receptor beta chain is given with its context. Trimming pared 1 base from V and 4 bases from J, leaving 7 bases between. Per the germline V gene, CDR1 is SGHVS and CDR2 is FQNEAQ. The CDR3 extends over 14 amino acids. These data are taken from a study of blood T cell repertoires in COVID-19. Across the study: The United States, Italy and Spain supplied acute and convalescent COVID-19 samples.

Per the original data handling: Amplified reference gene primers provided the basis for estimating nucleated cell counts. Profiling relied on immunoSEQ multiplex PCR, and the TCRdb table lists in-frame clones only, not all of them. The V and J calls and clone size were taken over from that table, and D and trimming were inferred from the DNA. The sample shows 150,000 to 200,000 clones, over 80% of them seen only once. The origin of this receptor is a woman of 80 years or more with active or convalescent COVID-19. V usage is TRBV7-8 and J usage is TRBJ1-4; D is ambiguous. What was sequenced was peripheral blood. The DNA for the CDR3 is TGTGCCAGCAGCTTAGACAGCTTTAATGAAAAACTGTTTTTT. The encoded protein is CASSLDSFNEKLFF.